What follows are 8 T cell receptor beta chains derived from one specimen sequenced in a study of a mutant IDH1 vaccine in newly diagnosed glioma. Time point here: week 35, safety follow-up. In the vaccine, a single dose held 300 ug of the mutant IDH1 20-mer peptide, along with topical imiquimod. These receptors have no identified antigens. Profiled with immunoSEQ multiplex PCR; TCRdb holds only in-frame clones, not every one. The sample consists of some 46,000 clones, almost 95% of them appearing once. The sample in question was PBMCs, obtained from a glioma patient whose treatment included an IDH1 peptide vaccine. The receptors here all came from a man in his fifties or sixties with glioma.

The CDR3 region has the DNA TGTGCCAGCAGAAGGGGGGGGGCTATAGCAGAGACCCAGTACTTC. It translates to CASRRGGAIAETQYF. The J gene is TRBJ2-5, the V gene TRBV2; a weak D match, TRBD2 (7 bases). V lost 6 bases to trimming and J lost 4 bases, with 18 bases between them. This CDR3 contains 15 residues. CDR1 SNHLY and CDR2 FYNNEI come from the germline V gene.

The V gene is TRBV9, the J gene TRBJ1-3; D unclear. The CDR3 covers 14 residues. Trimming removed 0 bases at V and 2 bases at J, with 6 bases between. CDR1 SGDLS and CDR2 YYNGEE come from the germline V gene. In DNA, the CDR3 is TGTGCCAGCAGCGTAGAAGGGACTGGAAACACCATATATTTT. Amino acids: CASSVEGTGNTIYF. Full variable domain (outside the CDR3, taken from reference TRBV9 and TRBJ1-3): DSGVTQTPKHLITATGQRVTLRCSPRSGDLSVYWYQQSLDQGLQFLIQYYNGEERAKGNILERFSAQQFPDLHSELNLSSLELGDSALYFCASSVEGTGNTIYFGEGSWLTVV.

This rearrangement joins TRBV7-9 to TRBJ2-4; maybe TRBD1 (5 bases). This CDR3 contains 15 residues. V lost 5 bases to trimming and J lost 0 bases, with 11 bases between them. Germline values: CDR1 SEHNR, CDR2 FQNEAQ (reference sequence). This chain's CDR3 is CASSPRAEAKNIQYF. As DNA, the CDR3 is TGTGCCAGCAGCCCCAGGGCTGAAGCCAAAAACATTCAGTACTTC.

CDR3 loop: CASSVTSGSYNEQFF. As DNA, the CDR3 is TGCGCCAGCAGCGTAACTAGTGGTTCCTACAATGAGCAGTTCTTC. The chain uses TRBV4-1 and TRBJ2-1, with D possibly being TRBD2 (5 bases). The germline CDR1 and CDR2 sequences are MGHRA and YSYEKL. V lost 5 bases, J lost 1 base, and 12 bases lay in between. The CDR3 extends over 15 amino acids.

V usage is TRBV4-1 and J usage is TRBJ2-7; 9 nucleotides agree with TRBD1. From germline, CDR1 is MGHRA and CDR2 YSYEKL. V trimming: 2 bases; J trimming: 3 bases; junction bases outside the gene matches: 2. This CDR3 spans 14 amino acids. CDR3 coding DNA: TGCGCCAGCAGCCAAAAGACAGGGGGCTACGAGCAGTACTTC. Protein: CASSQKTGGYEQYF.

The chain couples TRBV29-1 to TRBJ2-5, with 8 bases that match TRBD2. Germline CDR1 reads SQVTM; CDR2 reads ANQGSEA. This CDR3 region has 14 residues. The ends lost 4 bases at V and 3 bases at J; junction bases unmatched: 7. Written as DNA, the CDR3 is TGCAGCGTTGTAGGCCAAGCGGGGGAAGAGACCCAGTACTTC. Translated, it gives CSVVGQAGEETQYF.

The CDR3 DNA sequence: TGTGCCAGCAGCTTTATATCTGGGCAATCGGCCGGCTACACCTTC. It yields the protein CASSFISGQSAGYTF. The chain links TRBV7-9 to TRBJ1-2, with unresolved D. Germline assignment: CDR1 SEHNR and CDR2 FQNEAQ (reference sequence). V lost 3 bases to trimming and J lost 8 bases, with 19 bases between them. This CDR3 spans 15 amino acids.

This rearrangement joins TRBV5-6 to TRBJ2-1; D gene unclear. The germline V gene has CDR1 SGHDT and CDR2 YYEEEE. Between the trimmed V and J ends, which lost 0 bases and 6 bases, there was a span of 25 bases. The CDR3 has 19 residues. CDR3 loop: CASSLAGAVDPVVGNEQFF. CDR3 sequence (DNA): TGTGCCAGCAGCTTGGCTGGCGCCGTCGATCCGGTTGTGGGCAATGAGCAGTTCTTC.